The TCR beta chain described here comes from a study of persistence of HIV-infected CD4 T cells. On the study more broadly: Suppressive ART had lasted a median of about 8 years.

Comment on this clone: Its specificity is unknown.

Cells were stimulated with CMV-infected fibroblast lysates at around 9.1 ug/mL. Sorted nonresponding memory CD4+ T cells were CD40L-negative, CD69-negative, CD45RO-high. Overall study results and limits: CMV- and Gag-responding cells had lower TCRbeta richness than CD3/CD28-responding cells.

This was the immunoSEQ version 4 assay in survey mode. Template was genomic DNA at 10 ng/uL, with up to about 1 ug used per sample. Data came from immunoSEQ multiplex PCR; TCRdb stores just in-frame clones and leaves some out. Of 25,000 to 30,000 clones listed, roughly 78% are singletons. CDR3 length: 13 residues. The V end lost 1 base, the J end lost 6 bases, and 6 bases lay between the germline ends. Germline V gives CDR1 SGHNT, CDR2 YENEEA. This material consisted of CD4+ T cells sorted from PBMCs after approximately 19-hour stimulation, taken from a patient who received antiretroviral therapy. This TCR was sampled from an adult woman with HIV who was CMV-seropositive. This sequence joins TRBV11-3 and TRBJ2-2; no definite D call. The CDR3 bases are TGTGCCAGCAGCTTAGTGTCCCCCGGGGAGCTGTTTTTT. It translates to CASSLVSPGELFF.